This TCR beta chain originates from a study of CD8 T cells in Susac syndrome. The study sequenced TCR beta in blood CD8+ and CD4+ T cells. The controls were healthy donors who were matched for age and sex. The CD8+ and CD4+ T cells were negatively isolated, with the TEMRA cells enriched by FACS. V shed 8 bases and J shed 0 bases, with 8 bases lying between them. CDR1 is MNHNY and CDR2 is SVGAGI in the germline V gene (reference sequence). The CDR3 runs 14 residues. Random hexamers were used to reverse transcribe 0.5 to 1 ug of RNA. Amplification of TCR beta CDR3 across 54 Vbeta and 13 Jbeta was performed with immunoSEQ multiplex PCR. TCRdb processed the immunoSEQ multiplex PCR reads anew with MiXCR; each CDR3 protein has one entry. The sample records about 130,000 distinct CDR3 sequences, about 95% being singletons.

This chain uses TRBV6-6 with TRBJ2-6; no clear D. The TCR comes from a human donor in good health. The specimen sequenced was CD4+ T cells from PBMCs. The CDR3 sequence: CASELGSGANVLTF. The DNA of the CDR3 is TGTGCCAGCGAGCTGGGCTCTGGGGCCAACGTCCTGACTTTC.